This TCR beta chain originates from a study of technical replicates of blood from several donors. The germline V gene encodes CDR1 SNHLY and CDR2 FYNNEI. Between the trimmed V and J ends, which lost 2 bases and 8 bases, there was a span of 6 bases. The CDR3 has 11 residues. Method: immunoSEQ multiplex PCR; TCRdb's copy keeps in-frame clones and lacks some. The table lists more than 90,000 clones, 95% of them singletons. The chain couples TRBV2 to TRBJ1-2; D is unresolved. This clonotype originated in a human donor in good health. Sequencing input: T cells isolated from PBMCs. As DNA, the CDR3 is TGTGCCAGCAGTGAATCGTTCGGCTACACCTTC. This gives the protein CASSESFGYTF.